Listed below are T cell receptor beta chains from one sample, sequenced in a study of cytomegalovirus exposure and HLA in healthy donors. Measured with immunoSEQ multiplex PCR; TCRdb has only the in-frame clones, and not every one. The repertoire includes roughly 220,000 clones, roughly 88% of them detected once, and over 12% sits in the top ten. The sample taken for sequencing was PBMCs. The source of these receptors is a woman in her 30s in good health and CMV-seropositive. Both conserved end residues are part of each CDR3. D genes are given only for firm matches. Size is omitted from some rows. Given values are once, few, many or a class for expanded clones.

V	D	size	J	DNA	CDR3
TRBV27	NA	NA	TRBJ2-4	TGTGCCAGCAGTCTACTCGGGACCGCCTATCGGGACATTCAGTACTTC	CASSLLGTAYRDIQYF
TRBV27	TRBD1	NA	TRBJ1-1	TGTGCCAGCAGACTTGGACAGGGGGCTGAAGCTTTCTTT	CASRLGQGAEAFF
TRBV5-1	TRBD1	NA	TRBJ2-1	TGCGCCAGCAGCTTCACGACAGGGGGCAATGAGCAGTTCTTC	CASSFTTGGNEQFF
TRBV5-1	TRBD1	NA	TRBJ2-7	TGCGCCAGCAGCTTGGAAGGACAGGGAATGGACGAGCAGTACTTC	CASSLEGQGMDEQYF
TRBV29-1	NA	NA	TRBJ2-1	TGCAGCGTTTCTTGGGACATCAGTGAGCAGTTCTTC	CSVSWDISEQFF
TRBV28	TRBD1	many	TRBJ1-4	TGTGCCAGCAGCTTGGAAGTGGCAGGGGGCAATGAAAAACTGTTTTTT	CASSLEVAGGNEKLFF
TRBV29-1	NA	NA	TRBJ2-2	TGCAGCGGCCAGGAGGTGTTGAACACCGGGGAGCTGTTTTTT	CSGQEVLNTGELFF
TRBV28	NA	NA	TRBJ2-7	TGTGCCAGCAGTTCCACGGGGCTTGGTGACTACGAGCAGTACTTC	CASSSTGLGDYEQYF
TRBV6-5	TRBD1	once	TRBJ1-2	TGTGCCAGCAGGGGGCTCTTACAGGGGGCGCTTGGCTACACCTTC	CASRGLLQGALGYTF
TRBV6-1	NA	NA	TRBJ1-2	TGTGCCAGCAGTGAAAGAACATTTTATGGCTACACCTTC	CASSERTFYGYTF
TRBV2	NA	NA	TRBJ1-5	TGTGCCAGCAGTGATAGGACGACGGCTCAGCCCCAGCATTTT	CASSDRTTAQPQHF
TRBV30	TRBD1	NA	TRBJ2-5	TGTGCCTGGGGACAGGGGGCTAAAGAGACCCAGTACTTC	CAWGQGAKETQYF
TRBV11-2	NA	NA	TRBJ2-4	TGTGCCAGCAGCTTAAGTCAGACAGAGCGGAGAGCCAAAAACATTCAGTACTTC	CASSLSQTERRAKNIQYF
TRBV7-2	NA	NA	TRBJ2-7	TGTGCCAGCAATTTCGACAGTCTTGGGGAGCAGTACTTC	CASNFDSLGEQYF
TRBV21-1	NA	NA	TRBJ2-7	TGTGCTACCTTCTTTGGCCCAGGGGTTGAATACGAGCAGTACTTC	CATFFGPGVEYEQYF
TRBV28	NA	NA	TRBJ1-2	TGTGCCAGCAGTGGCCCTGCGGCCATCTATGGCTACACCTTC	CASSGPAAIYGYTF
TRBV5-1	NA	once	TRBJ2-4	TGCGCTAGCAGGCAGGGGACCAAAAACATTCAGTACTTC	CASRQGTKNIQYF
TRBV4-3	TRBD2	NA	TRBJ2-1	TGCGCCAGCAGCCAAGACACTAGCGGGAGCTCTTACAATGAGCAGTTCTTC	CASSQDTSGSSYNEQFF
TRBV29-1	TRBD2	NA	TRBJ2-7	TGCAGCGTTGAGGACGGGAGGGGGTCCTACGAGCAGTACTTC	CSVEDGRGSYEQYF
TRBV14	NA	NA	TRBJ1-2	TGTGCCAGCAGCCATCTTCTATTGCAGGAGGATCCATTGGATGGCTACACCTTC	CASSHLLLQEDPLDGYTF
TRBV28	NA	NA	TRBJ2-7	TGTGCCAGCAGTCTGACAGTATTCGAGCAGTACTTC	CASSLTVFEQYF
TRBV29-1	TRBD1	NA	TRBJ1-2	TGCAGCGTTGTAGAACAGGGGGCTAAATATGGCTACACCTTC	CSVVEQGAKYGYTF